The rows below give T cell receptor beta chains drawn from one sample of a study of human T cells and chemical hapten exposure. In TCRdb, the RACE reads were re-called with MiXCR into one record per CDR3 protein. This sample has tens of thousands of distinct CDR3 sequences, with more than 9% found just once. Sequenced here: whole blood, sampled in connection with sensitization to the hapten diphenylcyclopropenone (DPC). These TCRs come from a man aged 40-49 years with alopecia areata. Some clones in this sample may be carry-over from other donors' samples. Each CDR3 is given with its conserved first and last residue. Fields, in order: CDR3 protein, V gene, J gene.

CASRGERTDTQYF	TRBV28	TRBJ2-3
CSASRGIGTDTQYF	TRBV20-1	TRBJ2-3
CSVAYSNTEAFF	TRBV29-1	TRBJ1-1
CSARVPGTAQETQYF	TRBV20-1	TRBJ2-5
CASSPLFSPSYNEQFF	TRBV18	TRBJ2-1
CASKGGRSTDTQYF	TRBV27	TRBJ2-3
CASSFNSRSYEQYF	TRBV12-3/TRBV12-4	TRBJ2-7
CASSSSGTGIEQYF	TRBV7-2	TRBJ2-7
CASSVASVNTEAFF	TRBV9	TRBJ1-1
CARAPGTSGRPGGDTQYF	TRBV28	TRBJ2-3
CASSFVGTSGIPDTDTQYF	TRBV28	TRBJ2-3
CSAPVTGADTQYF	TRBV20-1	TRBJ2-3
CASSRGTAGGSFRVPYNEQFF	TRBV19	TRBJ2-1
CSARDLTGGSNQPQHF	TRBV20-1	TRBJ1-5
CSVDGRRGGTDTQYF	TRBV29-1	TRBJ2-3
CASGHLGGEAFF	TRBV7-2	TRBJ1-1
CASSPAGLLGGTQYF	TRBV4-3	TRBJ2-5
CASSWTGAGNEQFF	TRBV5-1	TRBJ2-1
CASSLEGRGRGQYF	TRBV28	TRBJ2-7
CASSQDWGGTEAFF	TRBV4-3	TRBJ1-1
CSARTSGPAEQYF	TRBV20-1	TRBJ2-7
CASSSQRAAKGYEQYF	TRBV28	TRBJ2-7
CASSSRDTSTDTQYF	TRBV7-9	TRBJ2-3
CASSSALGQLSYEQYF	TRBV27	TRBJ2-7
CASSRVDQHLFF	TRBV18	TRBJ2-1
CASSLGPEGDEQFF	TRBV7-6	TRBJ2-1
CASSPPPPNEQFF	TRBV7-9	TRBJ2-1